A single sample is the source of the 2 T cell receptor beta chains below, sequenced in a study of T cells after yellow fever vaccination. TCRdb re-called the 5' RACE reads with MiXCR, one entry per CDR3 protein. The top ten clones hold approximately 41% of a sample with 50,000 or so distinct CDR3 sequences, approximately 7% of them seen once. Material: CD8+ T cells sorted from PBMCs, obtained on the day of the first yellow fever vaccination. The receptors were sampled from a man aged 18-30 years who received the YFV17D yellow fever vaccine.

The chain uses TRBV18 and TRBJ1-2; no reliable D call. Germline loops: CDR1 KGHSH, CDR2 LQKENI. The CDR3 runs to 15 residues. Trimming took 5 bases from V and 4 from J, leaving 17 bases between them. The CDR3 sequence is CASSTTREGLYGYTF. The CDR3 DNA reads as TGTGCCAGCTCAACAACGAGGGAGGGCCTCTATGGCTACACCTTC.

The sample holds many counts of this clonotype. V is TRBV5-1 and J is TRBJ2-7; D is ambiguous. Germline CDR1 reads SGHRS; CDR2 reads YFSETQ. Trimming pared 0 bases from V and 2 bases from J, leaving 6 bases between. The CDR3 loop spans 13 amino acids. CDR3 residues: CASSLDRAYEQYF. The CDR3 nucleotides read TGCGCCAGCAGCTTGGATAGAGCCTACGAGCAGTACTTC.